The rows below give T cell receptor beta chains drawn from one sample of a study of control samples from healthy donors and cancer patients. Data came from immunoSEQ multiplex PCR; TCRdb stores just in-frame clones and leaves some out. The table has approximately 170,000 clones, 85% to 90% seen once. Sequenced material: blood. The receptors were gathered from a woman aged 25-40 years in good health. Both conserved end residues are part of each CDR3. Each record gives: V gene, J gene, clone size, D gene, CDR3 DNA, CDR3 protein. D genes are given only for firm matches. Size tells how often a clone was seen (once, few, many) or the class of an expanded clone, and some rows leave it out.

>TRBV7-9|TRBJ1-6|.|.
TGTGCCAGCAGCTTAGCTGGGTCTTTATCACCCCTCCACTTT
CASSLAGSLSPLHF
>TRBV29-1|TRBJ2-3|.|TRBD2
TGCAGCGTTGTGGGGAGGCTAGCGGGAGTTCCGCAGTATTTT
CSVVGRLAGVPQYF
>TRBV4-2|TRBJ2-1|.|TRBD2
TGTGCCAGCAGCCAAGGGACTAGCGGGGTTAATGAGCAGTTCTTC
CASSQGTSGVNEQFF
>TRBV28|TRBJ2-7|few|.
TGTGCCAGCAGTTTAATTTCAGTAAACTACGAGCAGTACTTC
CASSLISVNYEQYF
>TRBV19|TRBJ2-1|.|TRBD2
TGTGCCAGTAGTCCACGGCCGGGCGGGAGGACAAATGAGCAGTTCTTC
CASSPRPGGRTNEQFF
>TRBV5-1|TRBJ1-1|.|.
TGCGCCAGCAGCTTTTCAATACCCACTGAAGCTTTCTTT
CASSFSIPTEAFF
>TRBV19|TRBJ2-1|.|.
TGTGCCAGTAGTACCTCGTTAGCGCAAAGCTCCTACAATGAGCAGTTCTTC
CASSTSLAQSSYNEQFF
>TRBV5-6|TRBJ1-1|once|TRBD1
TGTGCCAGCAGCTCTTGGACAGGGGTATGGGCTTTCTTT
CASSSWTGVWAFF
>TRBV3-1/TRBV3-2|TRBJ2-7|few|.
TGTGCCAGCAGCCAAGCTACTAGCAGTGAGCAGTACTTC
CASSQATSSEQYF
>TRBV27|TRBJ2-7|.|TRBD1
TGTGCCAGCAGTCCGAACTTGGACAGGGGGCGATCCTACGAGCAGTACTTC
CASSPNLDRGRSYEQYF
>TRBV28|TRBJ2-7|.|.
TGTGCCACCATTAACCGGGCGGGATACTACGAGCAGTACTTC
CATINRAGYYEQYF
>TRBV19|TRBJ1-5|.|TRBD1
TGTGCCAGTAGCCCTCGGACAGGGAGCAATCAGCCCCAGCATTTT
CASSPRTGSNQPQHF
>TRBV10-1|TRBJ1-1|.|.
TGCGCCAGCAGTGTCAGCAGGGCTGCTGAAGCTTTCTTT
CASSVSRAAEAFF
>TRBV4-1|TRBJ1-4|once|.
TGCGCCAGCAGCCAAGAGAGTTATCCGGGCGAAAAACTGTTTTTT
CASSQESYPGEKLFF
>TRBV5-4|TRBJ1-5|once|.
TGTGCCAGCAGCCCCGACGGTAGCAATCAGCCCCAGCATTTT
CASSPDGSNQPQHF
>TRBV5-1|TRBJ2-1|once|TRBD1
TGCGCCAGCAGGGACAGGCAATACAATGAGCAGTTCTTC
CASRDRQYNEQFF
>TRBV5-1|TRBJ1-2|.|.
TGCGCCAGCAGCTTGGAATCAGAACCCTATGGCTACACCTTC
CASSLESEPYGYTF
>TRBV30|TRBJ2-1|.|.
TGTGCCTGGAGTGTAAAAGATGAGCAGTTCTTC
CAWSVKDEQFF
>TRBV18|TRBJ1-1|.|TRBD1
TGTGCCAGCTCACTAGGACAGGGGAACACTGAAGCTTTCTTT
CASSLGQGNTEAFF
>TRBV29-1|TRBJ2-3|.|.
TGCAGCGTTGATTCGTCCGATACGCAGTATTTT
CSVDSSDTQYF
>TRBV3-1/TRBV3-2|TRBJ2-1|.|TRBD2
TGTGCCAGCAGCCAAGTGGGGACTAGGGACAATGAGCAGTTCTTC
CASSQVGTRDNEQFF
>TRBV5-1|TRBJ1-5|.|.
TGCGCCAGCAGCTTGGGGGTTAAGGGCAATCAGCCCCAGCATTTT
CASSLGVKGNQPQHF
>TRBV4-1|TRBJ1-2|.|.
TGCGCCAGCAGCCCATCCCCCGACGGGACCTATGGCTACACCTTC
CASSPSPDGTYGYTF
>TRBV6-1|TRBJ2-1|.|TRBD2
TGTGCCAGCCGTGAGGTAGCGGGATCAAGGGAGCAGTTCTTC
CASREVAGSREQFF
>TRBV7-9|TRBJ2-1|.|.
TGTGCCAGCAGCTTTATCGGTGAGCAGTTCTTC
CASSFIGEQFF
>TRBV29-1|TRBJ2-5|.|TRBD2
TGCAGCGGATCGCGCGGGGGGAGGGGAGAGACCCAGTACTTC
CSGSRGGRGETQYF
>TRBV5-4|TRBJ2-2|.|TRBD2
TGTGCCAGCAGCAGGACTAGCGGGGGTACTAACACCGGGGAGCTGTTTTTT
CASSRTSGGTNTGELFF
>TRBV28|TRBJ2-7|.|TRBD2
TGTGCCAGCAGTTCTTGGACTAGCGGTAGCTCCTACGAGCAGTACTTC
CASSSWTSGSSYEQYF
>TRBV11-3|TRBJ2-5|.|TRBD1
TGTGCCAGCAGCTTAGATTGGCCACATCAGGGGGAAGAGACCCAGTACTTC
CASSLDWPHQGEETQYF
>TRBV5-6|TRBJ1-2|.|.
TGTGCCAGCAGCTTGATCCAGGACTCGTATGGCTACACCTTC
CASSLIQDSYGYTF
>TRBV7-8|TRBJ2-7|.|.
TGTGCCAGCAGCCGGGGGTACGCTGAGCAGTACTTC
CASSRGYAEQYF
>TRBV14|TRBJ2-7|.|.
TGTGCCAGCAGCCAAGATTCACTCCCGAACTACGAGCAGTACTTC
CASSQDSLPNYEQYF
>TRBV19|TRBJ1-2|once|.
TGTGCCAGTAGTCCCGTGGGTACATCCTATGGCTACACCTTC
CASSPVGTSYGYTF
>TRBV12-3/TRBV12-4|TRBJ1-2|once|TRBD1
TGTGCCAGCAGCCGGAGGGGGCGGAGTGGCTACACCTTC
CASSRRGRSGYTF
>TRBV27|TRBJ2-3|.|.
TGTGCCAGCAGACAGAGGGACACAGATACGCAGTATTTT
CASRQRDTDTQYF
>TRBV19|TRBJ2-1|.|TRBD2
TGTGCCATCAAGGGACTAGCGGGAAATGAGCAGTTCTTC
CAIKGLAGNEQFF